The T cell receptor (beta chain) under discussion was sequenced for a study of molecular identifiers for immune sequencing clone quantification. Methods described previously, with TCR primers listed, were used for bulk TCR libraries. TCRdb used MiXCR to reprocess the PCR reads, holding one entry per CDR3 protein. The repertoire holds about 63,000 distinct CDR3 sequences, with 15% to 20% as singletons. The CDR3 loop spans 13 amino acids. Between the trimmed V and J ends, which lost 5 bases and 6 bases, there was a span of 11 bases. From germline, CDR1 is SEHNR and CDR2 FQNEAQ (reference sequence). Study results and caveats: It was shown that clones above 20 RNA copies held over 99% of effector molecules, but under 1% in naive cells. In a background of roughly 970,000 naive cells, spiked Jurkat TCR RNA from one cell was reportedly detectable.

This clonotype was detected many times. Its cognate antigen is unknown. Sequencing was carried out using naive CD8+ T cells from blood, with Jurkat cell RNA spiked in. The subset here: FACS-sorted CD8+CD4-CCR7+CD45RA+ naive T cells. The rearrangement uses TRBV7-9 and TRBJ1-5; the D is unclear. The TCR was taken from a human donor in good health. Some libraries in this study had Jurkat cell RNA spiked in. CDR3 protein: CASSPTEGQPQHF. The DNA of the CDR3 is TGTGCCAGCAGCCCCACCGAGGGTCAGCCCCAGCATTTT. Full variable domain (outside the CDR3, taken from reference TRBV7-9 and TRBJ1-5): DTGVSQNPRHKITKRGQNVTFRCDPISEHNRLYWYRQTLGQGPEFLTYFQNEAQLEKSRLLSDRFSAERPKGSFSTLEIQRTEQGDSAMYLCASSPTEGQPQHFGDGTRLSIL.